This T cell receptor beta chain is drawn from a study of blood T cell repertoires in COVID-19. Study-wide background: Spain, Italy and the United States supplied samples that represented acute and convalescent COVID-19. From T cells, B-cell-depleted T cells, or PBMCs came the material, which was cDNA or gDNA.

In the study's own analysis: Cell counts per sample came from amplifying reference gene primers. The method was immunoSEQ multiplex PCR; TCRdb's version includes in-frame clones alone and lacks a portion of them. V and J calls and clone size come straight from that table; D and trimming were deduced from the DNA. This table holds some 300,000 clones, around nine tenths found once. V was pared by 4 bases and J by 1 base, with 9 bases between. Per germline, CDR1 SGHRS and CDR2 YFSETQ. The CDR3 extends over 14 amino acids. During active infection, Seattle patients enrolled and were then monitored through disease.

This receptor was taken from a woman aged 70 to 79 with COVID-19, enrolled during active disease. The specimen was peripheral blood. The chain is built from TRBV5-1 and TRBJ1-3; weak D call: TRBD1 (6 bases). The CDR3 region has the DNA TGCGCCAGCAGCCCACAGGGTTCTGGAAACACCATATATTTT. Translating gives CASSPQGSGNTIYF.